A selection of T cell receptor beta chains follows, all from one sample in a study of T-cell memory formation after mild COVID-19. TCRdb reanalysed the 5' RACE reads using MiXCR and keeps one entry per CDR3 protein. Of around 440,000 distinct CDR3 sequences detected, roughly 20% appear once; the ten largest clones hold 9% to 15%. Material for sequencing was PBMCs or a T cell subset sorted from them (not recorded which). These receptors were obtained from an adult woman who had mild COVID-19 (a few samples of this study predate the infection). Cell type and time point are not known. Both conserved end residues are part of each CDR3. D genes are given only for firm matches. Some rows mark clone size as missing; the rest say once, few, many or name a class of expanded clone.

NA | TRBJ2-2 | TRBV7-9 | TRBD1 | TGTGCCAGCAGCCTTCGGGACAGGAACACCGGGGAGCTGTTTTTT | CASSLRDRNTGELFF
few | TRBJ2-2 | TRBV24-1 | NA | TGTGCCACCAGTGAAGCCCGCACCGGGGAGCTGTTTTTT | CATSEARTGELFF
few | TRBJ2-3 | TRBV6-2/TRBV6-3 | NA | TGTGCCAGCAGTTATGCCCCGGCGGGAAGGTATACGCAGTATTTT | CASSYAPAGRYTQYF
few | TRBJ2-1 | TRBV20-1 | NA | TGCAGTGCTGGTAACTCTCCAGCGGACTCCTACAATGAGCAGTTCTTC | CSAGNSPADSYNEQFF
NA | TRBJ1-1 | TRBV7-2 | NA | TGTGCCAGCAGCTTATCAGAATTGAACACTGAAGCTTTCTTT | CASSLSELNTEAFF
few | TRBJ1-5 | TRBV7-9 | NA | TGTGCCAGCAGCTACGCAGGGGTCAATCAGCCCCAGCATTTT | CASSYAGVNQPQHF
NA | TRBJ2-5 | TRBV4-3 | NA | TGCGCCAGCAGCCAAGAGTCGAGAGTCTCAGAGACCCAGTACTTC | CASSQESRVSETQYF
NA | TRBJ2-5 | TRBV9 | TRBD1 | TGTGCCAGCAGCGCGGACAGGGGGCGGGAGACCCAGTACTTC | CASSADRGRETQYF
NA | TRBJ2-3 | TRBV6-1 | NA | TGTGCCAGCCATATTGTATTCGGCACAGATACGCAGTATTTT | CASHIVFGTDTQYF
few | TRBJ1-4 | TRBV12-3/TRBV12-4 | NA | TGTGCCAGCAGCCGACAGCCAACTAATGAAAAACTGTTTTTT | CASSRQPTNEKLFF
NA | TRBJ2-7 | TRBV5-1 | TRBD2 | TGCGCCAGCAGCCCAGGTGCTAGCGGGAGTGGGGAGCAGTACTTC | CASSPGASGSGEQYF
NA | TRBJ2-1 | TRBV5-4 | NA | TGTGCCAGCAGCTTGGGCGAGTTGGCTTACAATGAGCAGTTCTTC | CASSLGELAYNEQFF
NA | TRBJ1-5 | TRBV19 | TRBD1 | TGTGCCAGTAGCCAGGGGGCGACGGGGCAGCCCCAGCATTTT | CASSQGATGQPQHF
NA | TRBJ2-7 | TRBV20-1 | NA | TGCAGTGCTAGGACGGCCTCCTACGAGCAGTACTTC | CSARTASYEQYF
NA | TRBJ1-1 | TRBV25-1 | NA | TGTGCCAGCAGGGCAGAAGAAGCTTTCTTT | CASRAEEAFF
NA | TRBJ1-3 | TRBV6-5 | TRBD1 | TGTGCCAGCAGTTACCTTGGAGGGACAGTCTCTGGAAACACCATATATTTT | CASSYLGGTVSGNTIYF
NA | TRBJ2-7 | TRBV5-1 | NA | TGCGCCAGCAGCCGACCCCACAGGTTTGAGGAGTACGAGCAGTACTTC | CASSRPHRFEEYEQYF
NA | TRBJ2-3 | TRBV5-1 | NA | TGCGCCAGCAGCTTGGAGCGACAGAGACAGGGAGGCGGGAGAACAGATACGCAGTATTTT | CASSLERQRQGGGRTDTQYF
NA | TRBJ2-5 | TRBV5-1 | NA | TGCGCCAGCAGTTCGGGACGAAGGGAGACCCAGTACTTC | CASSSGRRETQYF
few | TRBJ1-2 | TRBV10-3 | TRBD1 | TGTGCCATCAGGGCCCCCGGGACAGGGGATGGCTACACCTTC | CAIRAPGTGDGYTF
NA | TRBJ2-7 | TRBV18 | NA | TGTGCCAGCTCACCACCTCGGCCGGCTGGTGAGCAGTACTTC | CASSPPRPAGEQYF